A single sample gave rise to the 23 T cell receptor beta chains below, sequenced in a study of blood T cell repertoires in COVID-19. Profiled with immunoSEQ multiplex PCR; TCRdb holds only in-frame clones, not every one. The data contain under 250,000 clones, about nine tenths of them singletons. The sample was peripheral blood. Receptors originate from a man aged 55-75 years who had recovered from COVID-19.

The CDR3 is CASSRLQGRGTYEQYF. As DNA, the CDR3 is TGCGCCAGCAGTCGGCTGCAGGGGCGGGGGACCTACGAGCAGTACTTC. This chain joins TRBV23-1 and TRBJ2-7; TRBD2 might be the D (7 bases). TRBV23-1 is noted as an ORF with a role that remains uncertain. V lost 4 bases and J lost 2, with 18 bases in between. There are 16 residues in the CDR3.

The genes are TRBV11-2 and TRBJ1-2, with D maybe TRBD1 (6 bases). CDR1 SGHAT and CDR2 FQNNGV come from the germline V gene. The CDR3 loop spans 14 amino acids. Trimming shortened V by 4 bases and J by 5 bases, and 14 bases separated the two germline ends. The CDR3 here is CASSSQGGVYGYTF. The DNA of the CDR3 is TGTGCCAGCAGCTCACAGGGAGGGGTGTATGGCTACACCTTC.

For this clone: A much bigger clone sits one base away, suggesting this may be a read error. Other DNA sequences within the sample encode an identical CDR3. The rearrangement links TRBV19 to TRBJ1-2, with a tentative D call TRBD1 (5 bases). With 2 bases removed from V and 1 base from J, the gap between germline ends came to 5 bases. The CDR3 spans 13 residues. The germline V gene encodes CDR1 LNHDA and CDR2 SQIVND (reference sequence). The CDR3 sequence: CASSIQGNYGYTF. The CDR3 DNA follows: TGTGCCAGTAGTATACAGGGTAACTATGGCTACACCTTC. Full variable domain (rest looked up from reference TRBV19 and TRBJ1-2): DGGITQSPKYLFRKEGQNVTLSCEQNLNHDAMYWYRQDPGQGLRLIYYSQIVNDFQKGDIAEGYSVSREKKESFPLTVTSAQKNPTAFYLCASSIQGNYGYTFGSGTRLTVV.

The CDR3 loop is CASSFKIQVGNTEAFF. CDR3 coding DNA: TGTGCCAGCAGCTTCAAGATACAGGTAGGGAACACTGAAGCTTTCTTT. The chain links TRBV11-1 to TRBJ1-1; the D gene is possibly TRBD1 (5 bases). Germline CDR1 and CDR2: SGHAT and FQDESV (reference sequence). The CDR3 has 16 residues. The germline V and J ends were trimmed by 3 bases and 1 base, with 15 bases remaining between them.

This CDR3 is CASSLESARTDTQYF. CDR3 sequence (DNA): TGTGCCAGCAGCTTAGAGAGCGCGCGCACAGATACGCAGTATTTT. The chain carries TRBV11-1 and TRBJ2-3; D is unresolved. Trimming removed 1 base at V and 1 base at J, with 9 bases between. CDR1 is SGHAT, CDR2 FQDESV, per germline (reference sequence). There are 15 residues in the CDR3.

The J gene is TRBJ2-5, the V gene TRBV25-1, with D hard to call. The germline V gene encodes CDR1 MGHDK and CDR2 SYGVNS. The CDR3 is 14 residues long. Trimming took off 4 bases at V and 4 bases at J, with 13 bases between the two ends. The CDR3 nucleotides read TGTGCCAGCAGTGCGGCGGCCGGTACAGAGACCCAGTACTTC. This translates into CASSAAAGTETQYF.

The chain combines TRBV19 with TRBJ1-3; D may be TRBD1 (5 bases). V lost 5 bases to trimming and J lost 0 bases, with 11 bases between them. The CDR3 is 15 residues long. Germline lookup yields CDR1 LNHDA and CDR2 SQIVND (reference sequence). The CDR3 DNA is TGTGCCAGTAGTTCTTCGGGGGTCTCTGGAAACACCATATATTTT. Residues: CASSSSGVSGNTIYF.

Only a few counts were recorded for this clone. The V call is TRBV21-1, the J call TRBJ1-1; TRBD1, the table's D call, was not compared with the DNA. TRBV21-1 is a pseudogene locus. CDR3 length equals 15 residues. DNA for the CDR3: TGTGCCAGCAGCAAAGTTCCGAACATGAACACTGAAGCTTTCTTT. Protein sequence: CASSKVPNMNTEAFF.

This chain links TRBV25-1 with TRBJ1-2, with a weak D call TRBD1 (5 bases). This CDR3 has 15 amino acids. Germline V lookup: CDR1 MGHDK, CDR2 SYGVNS. Deletions cut 1 base from V and 7 bases from J, with 16 bases between. The CDR3 DNA reads as TGTGCCAGCAGTGAATGGGCGTCGGGGAGGGGTGGCTACACCTTC. This sequence encodes CASSEWASGRGGYTF.

The V call is TRBV4-2, the J call TRBJ1-5; D call uncertain. The V gene's germline CDR1 is LGHNA and CDR2 YNFKEQ. The CDR3 extends over 16 amino acids. Trimming took 4 bases from V and 5 from J, leaving 18 bases between them. The CDR3 nucleotides are TGTGCCAGCAGCCTCCGCGCGGTGGATGAGGATCAGCCCCAGCATTTT. Its translation is CASSLRAVDEDQPQHF.

The chain links TRBV5-1 to TRBJ1-4; D might be TRBD1 (6 bases). The ends were cut back, 3 bases at V and 0 bases at J, with 24 bases in the middle. The CDR3 extends over 20 amino acids. In germline, CDR1 is SGHRS, CDR2 YFSETQ. DNA of the CDR3: TGCGCCAGCAGCTCCCGGGGGGCCCCCACTACCGCGTCAACTAATGAAAAACTGTTTTTT. This codes for CASSSRGAPTTASTNEKLFF.

This clone came up once. The rearrangement joins TRBV29-1 to TRBJ1-2; 8 bases map to TRBD1. The length of the CDR3 is 12 residues. J lost 4 bases, V lost 7 bases, and 5 bases had no gene match. Germline assignment: CDR1 SQVTM and CDR2 ANQGSEA. CDR3 nucleotides: TGCAGCGACTGGACAGGGCCCTATGGCTACACCTTC. Translation: CSDWTGPYGYTF.

This clone showed up just once. The chain recombines TRBV7-2 with TRBJ2-4; the D gene is possibly TRBD2 (6 bases). Germline CDR1 is SGHTA and CDR2 is FQGNSA. The CDR3 contains 15 residues. Trimming took 5 bases from V and 0 from J, leaving 11 bases between them. In DNA form, the CDR3 reads TGTGCCAGCAGCAAGGAGGGCTTAGCCAAAAACATTCAGTACTTC. This codes for CASSKEGLAKNIQYF.

The V gene is TRBV28, the J gene TRBJ2-1, with a tentative D call TRBD2 (5 bases). The CDR3 sequence is 12 residues long. Trimming removed 0 bases from V and 9 bases from J, with 6 bases in between. CDR1 is MDHEN and CDR2 is SYDVKM in the germline V gene. CDR3 residues: CASSLWGSEQFF. The DNA for the CDR3 is TGTGCCAGCAGTTTATGGGGGAGTGAGCAGTTCTTC.

Concerning this clone: The junction departs from germline at one end; a sequencing error may be responsible. The chain couples TRBV9 to TRBJ2-1, with D perhaps TRBD2 (5 bases). Germline loops: CDR1 SGDLS, CDR2 YYNGEE. The CDR3 covers 14 residues. The CDR3 DNA reads TGTGCCAGCAGCGCCGAGGGCGTTTACGGGCAATTGGTCTTC. Translating it yields CASSAEGVYGQLVF.

J is TRBJ2-3 and V is TRBV19; TRBD1 agrees at 7 bases. CDR1 is LNHDA and CDR2 is SQIVND in the germline V gene (reference sequence). The CDR3 sequence is 15 residues long. V shed 4 bases, J shed 2 bases, and the junction held 6 bases outside the gene matches. The CDR3 DNA follows: TGTGCCAGTAGTACCCAGGGACAGAACACAGATACGCAGTATTTT. Translation gives CASSTQGQNTDTQYF.

This sequence joins TRBV5-6 and TRBJ2-1, with 7 bases lining up with TRBD2. Per germline, CDR1 SGHDT and CDR2 YYEEEE. J lost 5 bases, V lost 1 base, and 9 bases had no gene match. CDR3 size: 16 residues. CDR3 nucleotides: TGTGCCAGCAGCTTGTTGTCAGCGGGAACCCACAATGAGCAGTTCTTC. It encodes CASSLLSAGTHNEQFF. Full variable domain (outside the CDR3, taken from reference TRBV5-6 and TRBJ2-1): DAGVTQSPTHLIKTRGQQVTLRCSPKSGHDTVSWYQQALGQGPQFIFQYYEEEERQRGNFPDRFSGHQFPNYSSELNVNALLLGDSALYLCASSLLSAGTHNEQFFGPGTRLTVL.

The rearrangement links TRBV5-1 to TRBJ2-3; TRBD2 is a possible D gene (6 bases). The CDR3 runs 13 residues. V lost 0 bases and J lost 8, with 10 bases in between. Germline-derived CDR1 and CDR2 are SGHRS and YFSETQ. CDR3 coding DNA: TGCGCCAGCAGCTTGGCTGGGACTCCTACGCAGTATTTT. Translating gives CASSLAGTPTQYF. The full variable domain, completed using reference TRBV5-1 and TRBJ2-3, is KAGVTQTPRYLIKTRGQQVTLSCSPISGHRSVSWYQQTPGQGLQFLFEYFSETQRNKGNFPGRFSGRQFSNSRSEMNVSTLELGDSALYLCASSLAGTPTQYFGPGTRLTVL.

J is TRBJ2-1 and V is TRBV9; no clear D. Germline V lookup: CDR1 SGDLS, CDR2 YYNGEE. Trimming removed 4 bases at V and 5 bases at J, with 10 bases between. This CDR3 comprises 13 residues. The CDR3 coding sequence is TGTGCCAGCAGCACTTGGAGACACAATGAGCAGTTCTTC. Protein sequence: CASSTWRHNEQFF. Supplemented by reference TRBV9 and TRBJ2-1, the full variable domain reads DSGVTQTPKHLITATGQRVTLRCSPRSGDLSVYWYQQSLDQGLQFLIQYYNGEERAKGNILERFSAQQFPDLHSELNLSSLELGDSALYFCASSTWRHNEQFFGPGTRLTVL.

This clone was seen only once. The chain joins TRBV6-5 to TRBJ1-1; D call uncertain. V was pared by 6 bases and J by 1 base, with 9 bases between. Germline CDR1 reads MNHEY; CDR2 reads SVGAGI. The CDR3 covers 13 residues. The CDR3 loop reads CASRVHENTEAFF. The CDR3 nucleotides read TGTGCCAGCAGGGTACACGAGAACACTGAAGCTTTCTTT.

The chain employs TRBV12-5 and TRBJ2-5; TRBD1 matches 11 bases. Germline CDR1 and CDR2: LGHNT and FRNRAP. This CDR3 spans 14 amino acids. J was trimmed by 2 bases and V by 4 bases; bases with no gene match: 0. The CDR3 DNA reads as TGTGCTAGTGGTTGGGACAGGGGGCAAGAGACCCAGTACTTC. This gives the protein CASGWDRGQETQYF.

This chain joins TRBV19 and TRBJ1-6; D uncertain. Germline V lookup: CDR1 LNHDA, CDR2 SQIVND (reference sequence). V was clipped by 1 base and J by 3 bases, with 10 bases between them. CDR3 length: 16 amino acids. CDR3 sequence: CASSIGGSLYNSPLHF. The CDR3 DNA sequence: TGTGCCAGTAGTATAGGAGGGTCCCTCTATAATTCACCCCTCCACTTT.

The chain links TRBV11-3 to TRBJ2-1; D is uncertain. The germline CDR1 and CDR2 sequences are SGHNT and YENEEA. Trimming cost V 5 bases and J 10 bases, with 12 bases left between them. The CDR3 totals 12 residues. In nucleotides, the CDR3 is TGTGCCAGCAGCGCCCAGAATAACGAGCAGTTCTTC. It codes for CASSAQNNEQFF. The variable domain in full, completed from reference TRBV11-3 and TRBJ2-1, reads EAGVVQSPRYKIIEKKQPVAFWCNPISGHNTLYWYLQNLGQGPELLIRYENEEAVDDSQLPKDRFSAERLKGVDSTLKIQPAELGDSAVYLCASSAQNNEQFFGPGTRLTVL.